This T cell receptor (beta chain) originates from a study of T-cell reconstitution after alpha-beta-depleted transplantation in children. This clonotype was found a few times. Unique molecular identifiers tagged the TCRbeta library. TCRdb fed the PCR reads into MiXCR, producing one record per CDR3 protein. Of roughly 500,000 distinct CDR3 sequences in the sample, approximately 32% were seen once. The CDR3 is made up of 15 amino acids. Germline V gene sequence: CDR1 LGHNA, CDR2 YSLEER. The ends lost 5 bases at V and 3 bases at J; junction bases unmatched: 9. The sequencing used PBMCs from the stem cell graft donor, collected from the stem cell graft. This TCR was recovered from a human donor who donated a stem cell graft to a child with aplastic anemia. This chain uses TRBV4-3 with TRBJ2-7, with 8 bases that match TRBD1. In DNA form, the CDR3 reads TGCGCCAGCAGCGCAGACTTTACAGGGGGCTACGAGCAGTACTTC. Its protein is CASSADFTGGYEQYF.